The clone carrying this T cell receptor (beta chain) turned up a few times. The data were produced by immunoSEQ multiplex PCR, yet TCRdb's version contains in-frame clones alone and is incomplete. The sample yields about 150,000 clones, roughly 90% seen once. Trimming at V came to 3 bases and at J to 4 bases, leaving 6 bases not matched to a gene. Germline V gene sequence: CDR1 LNHDA, CDR2 SQIVND (reference sequence). CDR3 size: 15 residues. The data were obtained in a study of T cell responses to AZD1222 COVID-19 vaccine. The gene calls are TRBV19 and TRBJ1-1; TRBD1 agrees at 9 bases. The origin of this receptor is an adult in good health. The sample here was peripheral blood, taken on day 0 of AZD1222 vaccination. CDR3 loop: CASSIGTGRATEAFF. CDR3 in DNA: TGTGCCAGTAGTATCGGGACAGGGCGGGCCACTGAAGCTTTCTTT.